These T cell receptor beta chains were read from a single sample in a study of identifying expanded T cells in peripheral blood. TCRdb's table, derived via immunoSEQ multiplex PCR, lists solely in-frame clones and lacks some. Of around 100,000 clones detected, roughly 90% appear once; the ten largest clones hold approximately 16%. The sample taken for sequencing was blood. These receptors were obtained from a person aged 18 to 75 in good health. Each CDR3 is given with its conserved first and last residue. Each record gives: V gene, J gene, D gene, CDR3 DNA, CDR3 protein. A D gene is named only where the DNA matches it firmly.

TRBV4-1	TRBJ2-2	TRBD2	TGCGCCAGCAGCCGCGGACTAGCGGGGGGAATGGTGTTTTTT	CASSRGLAGGMVFF
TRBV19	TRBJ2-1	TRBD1	TGTGCCAGTAGTGCCTACAGGGGACCCCGCAATGAGCAGTTCTTC	CASSAYRGPRNEQFF
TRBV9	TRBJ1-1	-	TGTGCCAGCAGCGCAACCGGGACCGGGTGGACTGAAGCTTTCTTT	CASSATGTGWTEAFF
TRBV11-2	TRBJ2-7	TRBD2	TGTGCCAGCGCACCGCCAGTGCGGGGGTACGAGCAGTACTTC	CASAPPVRGYEQYF
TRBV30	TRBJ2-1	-	TGTGCCTGGACAAGCGAGCATAACTACAATGAGCAGTTCTTC	CAWTSEHNYNEQFF
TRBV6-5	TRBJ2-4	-	TGTGCCAGCAGGGACATGGACATTCAGTACTTC	CASRDMDIQYF
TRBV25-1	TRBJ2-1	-	TGTGCCAGCAGAGAAGACTACGGGGTTGGTGAGCAGTTCTTC	CASREDYGVGEQFF
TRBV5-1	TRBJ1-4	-	TGCGCCAGCAGCTTGGAGACGGCAACTAATGAAAAACTGTTTTTT	CASSLETATNEKLFF
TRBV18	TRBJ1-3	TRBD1	TGTGCCAGCTCATCTCTTGGACAGGGGGCTGGAAACACCATATATTTT	CASSSLGQGAGNTIYF
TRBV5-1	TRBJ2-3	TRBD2	TGCGCCAGCAGCCCAGGGACTACCACAGATACGCAGTATTTT	CASSPGTTTDTQYF